The next 23 T cell receptor beta chains were all read from a single sample in a study of blood T cell repertoires in COVID-19. Here immunoSEQ multiplex PCR was the method, and the copy in TCRdb shows in-frame clones only, minus some. The data show over 200,000 clones, 80% to 90% seen once. The source material was PBMCs or T cells enriched from blood (not recorded which). All receptors derive from a woman under 40 who had been exposed to COVID-19.

The chain recombines TRBV5-5 with TRBJ1-1; a possible D gene is TRBD1 (5 bases). V dropped 5 bases and J dropped 6 bases, with 17 bases sitting between them. This CDR3 region has 14 residues. CDR1 and CDR2 (germline): SGHKS, YYEKEE (reference sequence). CDR3 sequence reads: CASRIYQGSAEAFF. CDR3 in DNA: TGTGCCAGCAGGATCTATCAGGGAAGCGCTGAAGCTTTCTTT.

This chain links TRBV3-1 (or the pseudogene TRBV3-2) with TRBJ2-2; TRBD2 matches at 8 bases. Germline V gene data show CDR1 as LGHDT and CDR2 as YNNKEL (reference sequence). The CDR3 consists of 14 residues. Losses at the gene ends were 8 bases for V and 1 base for J; bases not matched to a gene: 3. CDR3: CASRAGGNTGELFF. The CDR3 nucleotides are TGTGCCAGCCGGGCGGGAGGGAACACCGGGGAGCTGTTTTTT.

The CDR3 DNA reads as TGTGCCACCTCCACCGGAGGGACAGGGGACTATAGCAATCAGCCCCAGCATTTT. Translation: CATSTGGTGDYSNQPQHF. The genes are TRBV24-1 and TRBJ1-5; 10 nucleotides match TRBD1. The CDR3 is 18 amino acids. Germline CDR1 and CDR2: KGHDR and SFDVKD. Trimming cost V 9 bases and J 0 bases; bases outside gene matches: 13.

V and J are TRBV6-4 and TRBJ2-5, with D possibly matching TRBD2 (5 bases). The germline V gene has CDR1 MRHNA and CDR2 SNTAGT. V was pared by 5 bases and J by 5 bases, with 12 bases between. This CDR3 spans 13 amino acids. CDR3 nucleotide sequence: TGTGCCAGCAGTCCCGGACCGGGGGAGACCCAGTACTTC. Amino acid sequence: CASSPGPGETQYF.

The chain links TRBV4-1 to TRBJ2-4; D is possibly TRBD2 (5 bases). Trimming cost V 0 bases and J 0 bases, with 15 bases left between them. CDR3 length: 18 amino acids. Germline V gene lookup returns CDR1 MGHRA and CDR2 YSYEKL. The DNA for the CDR3 is TGCGCCAGCAGCCAAGAGGGCGGCGGGCGACTAGCCAAAAACATTCAGTACTTC. This translates into CASSQEGGGRLAKNIQYF.

The rearrangement uses TRBV4-2 and TRBJ1-2; no clear D gene. Trimming stripped 0 bases from V and 3 bases from J, with 2 bases between. This CDR3 region has 12 residues. Per the germline V gene, CDR1 is LGHNA and CDR2 is YNFKEQ. The CDR3 sequence: CASSQDYYGYTF. CDR3 DNA sequence: TGTGCCAGCAGCCAAGACTACTATGGCTACACCTTC.

The V and J genes are TRBV10-3 and TRBJ2-1; 7 bases line up with TRBD1. CDR1 is ENHRY and CDR2 is SYGVKD in the germline V gene. Losses at the gene ends were 4 bases for V and 1 base for J; bases not matched to a gene: 4. This CDR3 comprises 15 residues. The CDR3 DNA reads TGTGCCATCAGTGGGACAGGTGAGTCCTACAATGAGCAGTTCTTC. Translated, it gives CAISGTGESYNEQFF.

V gene TRBV25-1 combines with J gene TRBJ2-4, with a tentative D call TRBD2 (5 bases). Germline CDR1 MGHDK, CDR2 SYGVNS. CDR3 length: 17 residues. V lost 1 base to trimming and J lost 3 bases, with 16 bases between them. The CDR3 DNA follows: TGTGCCAGCAGTGAATCGGGTCGTCCAGAGGGCAAAAACATTCAGTACTTC. Protein product: CASSESGRPEGKNIQYF.

The chain has TRBV7-2 and TRBJ1-1, with D possibly being TRBD1 (6 bases). With 2 bases removed from V and 1 base from J, the gap between germline ends came to 14 bases. The CDR3 has 16 residues. Per germline, CDR1 SGHTA and CDR2 FQGNSA. This CDR3 is CASSLLETGRNTEAFF. The CDR3 nucleotides read TGTGCCAGCAGCTTACTGGAGACAGGCCGGAACACTGAAGCTTTCTTT.

The CDR3 nucleotides read TGTGCCAGCGGTAACCTCCGGACAGGGAATGAGGGCTACACCTTC. It encodes CASGNLRTGNEGYTF. The chain is built from TRBV28 and TRBJ1-2; 8 bases agree with TRBD1. CDR3 length equals 15 residues. Germline trimming cut 8 bases from V and 8 bases from J; bases unmatched to any gene: 16. Germline V CDR1 and CDR2: MDHEN, SYDVKM.

DNA of the CDR3: TGTGCCGGTAGCAAGGAGACCCAGTACTTC. This gives the protein CAGSKETQYF. V is TRBV2 and J is TRBJ2-5; D not certain. The CDR3 runs 10 residues. Trimming pared 11 bases from V and 5 bases from J, leaving 9 bases between. Germline V CDR1 and CDR2: SNHLY, FYNNEI.

V is TRBV6-5 and J is TRBJ1-3; D perhaps matches TRBD1 (5 bases). The CDR3 has 15 amino acids. The V and J ends lost 6 bases and 0 bases respectively, with 12 bases between them. Germline V lookup: CDR1 MNHEY, CDR2 SVGAGI. The CDR3 reads CASRDSLDSGNTIYF. In DNA form, the CDR3 reads TGTGCCAGCAGAGACAGCCTCGACTCTGGAAACACCATATATTTT.

V usage is TRBV7-9 and J usage is TRBJ1-2; TRBD1 agrees at 9 bases. The length of the CDR3 is 15 residues. The germline gives CDR1 SEHNR, CDR2 FQNEAQ (reference sequence). Trimming removed 5 bases from V and 4 bases from J; junction bases left unmatched: 8. This CDR3 reads CASSPAGTGLYGYTF. CDR3 nucleotide sequence: TGTGCCAGCAGCCCAGCCGGGACAGGGCTCTATGGCTACACCTTC.

The rearrangement uses TRBV24-1 and TRBJ2-3; 9 bases align to TRBD1. CDR3 length equals 15 residues. Germline V gene lookup returns CDR1 KGHDR and CDR2 SFDVKD. The V and J ends lost 4 bases and 5 bases, in that order; junction bases with no gene match: 6. The DNA for the CDR3 is TGTGCCACCAGTGAACCGGGACAGGGTGGAGATACGCAGTATTTT. Residues: CATSEPGQGGDTQYF.

This chain joins TRBV7-6 and TRBJ2-1, with 10 nucleotides matching TRBD2. Per the germline V gene, CDR1 is SGHVS and CDR2 is FNYEAQ. The CDR3 contains 16 residues. V shed 6 bases and J 2 bases; nucleotides not matched to a gene: 7. CDR3 region: CASSYIAGGTYNEQFF. The CDR3 nucleotides are TGTGCCAGCAGTTATATAGCGGGAGGTACCTACAATGAGCAGTTCTTC.

The rearrangement links TRBV27 to TRBJ1-6; the D gene is possibly TRBD1 (5 bases). Germline loops: CDR1 MNHEY, CDR2 SMNVEV (reference sequence). V was shortened by 3 bases and J by 7 bases, with 10 bases between the two germline ends. The CDR3 is 14 residues long. CDR3 loop: CASSFRGWNSPLHF. CDR3 coding DNA: TGTGCCAGCAGTTTTAGGGGTTGGAATTCACCCCTCCACTTT.

The chain couples TRBV6-5 to TRBJ1-2; D may be TRBD1 (6 bases). The CDR3 sequence is 16 residues long. With 0 bases removed from V and 6 bases from J, the gap between germline ends came to 17 bases. Germline V lookup: CDR1 MNHEY, CDR2 SVGAGI. As DNA, the CDR3 is TGTGCCAGCAGTTACTCGATGGCAGGGGCTGACGATGGCTACACCTTC. This sequence encodes CASSYSMAGADDGYTF.

This chain joins TRBV28 and TRBJ1-1; a weak D match, TRBD1 (6 bases). Germline lookup yields CDR1 MDHEN and CDR2 SYDVKM. The length of the CDR3 is 16 residues. Trimming removed 6 bases from V and 1 base from J, with 18 bases in between. CDR3 DNA: TGTGCCAGCAGGCTTAGAAGGGGGACACCGAACACTGAAGCTTTCTTT. Its protein product is CASRLRRGTPNTEAFF.

This clone was recorded once. The rearrangement joins TRBV5-6 to TRBJ1-5; 10 bases match TRBD1. The V gene's germline CDR1 is SGHDT and CDR2 YYEEEE. Trimming cost V 2 bases and J 6 bases; bases outside gene matches: 2. CDR3 length equals 14 residues. The CDR3: CASSLWDRGQPQHF. CDR3 nucleotides: TGTGCCAGCAGCTTATGGGACAGGGGTCAGCCCCAGCATTTT. Filled out from reference TRBV5-6 and TRBJ1-5, the complete variable domain reads DAGVTQSPTHLIKTRGQQVTLRCSPKSGHDTVSWYQQALGQGPQFIFQYYEEEERQRGNFPDRFSGHQFPNYSSELNVNALLLGDSALYLCASSLWDRGQPQHFGDGTRLSIL.

The CDR3 DNA sequence: TGTGCCAGCATCGGGGGACTAGCGGGAGGGCTTGAGCAGTTCTTC. This gives the protein CASIGGLAGGLEQFF. This chain joins TRBV28 and TRBJ2-1, with 16 bases aligning to TRBD2. The ends lost 7 bases at V and 9 bases at J; junction bases unmatched: 6. The CDR3 extends over 15 amino acids. From germline, CDR1 is MDHEN and CDR2 SYDVKM.

V gene TRBV30 combines with J gene TRBJ2-7; TRBD2 matches at 7 bases. Germline V gene sequence: CDR1 GTSNPN, CDR2 SVGIG (reference sequence). This CDR3 is 15 amino acids long. J gave up 7 bases and V 0 bases, and 12 bases lay outside the gene matches. The CDR3 DNA is TGTGCCTGGAGTGTACCGGGGACTAAGTCGGGGGAGCAGTACTTC. Its translation: CAWSVPGTKSGEQYF.

This chain uses TRBV12-5 with TRBJ1-1, with 7 bases lining up with TRBD1. The CDR3 has 14 amino acids. CDR1 LGHNT and CDR2 FRNRAP come from the germline V gene. The V gene end was trimmed by 5 bases and the J gene end by 1 base; junction bases not matched to a gene: 4. The CDR3 sequence is CASGPQGGNTEAFF. CDR3 DNA: TGTGCTAGTGGTCCCCAGGGGGGGAACACTGAAGCTTTCTTT. Looking up the rest from reference TRBV12-5 and TRBJ1-1 gives the full variable domain: DARVTQTPRHKVTEMGQEVTMRCQPILGHNTVFWYRQTMMQGLELLAYFRNRAPLDDSGMPKDRFSAEMPDATLATLKIQPSEPRDSAVYFCASGPQGGNTEAFFGQGTRLTVV.

The CDR3 is CASSRDRGWTEAFF. The CDR3, as DNA: TGTGCCAGCTCACGGGACAGGGGGTGGACTGAAGCTTTCTTT. The V gene is TRBV7-2, the J gene TRBJ1-1; 11 bases align to TRBD1. The trim removed 8 bases at V and 5 bases at J, leaving 7 bases unmatched. This CDR3 is built from 14 residues. The germline gives CDR1 SGHTA, CDR2 FQGNSA.